The 23 T cell receptor beta chains below come from one sample, sequenced in a study of T cell responses to AZD1222 COVID-19 vaccine. Measured with immunoSEQ multiplex PCR; TCRdb has only the in-frame clones, and not every one. Seen here are some 100,000 clones, approximately 90% observed once, and the top ten hold 1.3%. This specimen consisted of peripheral blood, obtained on day 0 of AZD1222 vaccination. Receptor source: an adult in good health.

The CDR3 DNA reads as TGTGCCAGCAGTTCCCAAGACAGGGTGAAAGCCAAAAACATTCAGTACTTC. Protein sequence: CASSSQDRVKAKNIQYF. The V and J genes are TRBV27 and TRBJ2-4; 7 positions agree with TRBD1. The ends lost 4 bases at V and 0 bases at J; junction bases unmatched: 9. The germline V gene encodes CDR1 MNHEY and CDR2 SMNVEV (reference sequence). The CDR3 covers 17 residues.

The CDR3, as DNA: TGCGCCAGCAGCCAAGATACAGGGAGCTCCTACAATGAGCAGTTCTTC. This sequence encodes CASSQDTGSSYNEQFF. The chain links TRBV4-1 to TRBJ2-1, with a possible D match to TRBD1 (6 bases). Trimming left V 0 bases short and J 0 bases short, with 9 bases between. In germline, CDR1 is MGHRA, CDR2 YSYEKL. The CDR3 contains 16 residues.

The chain couples TRBV28 to TRBJ1-2, with D hard to call. CDR1 and CDR2 from the germline V gene are MDHEN and SYDVKM. CDR3 size: 17 residues. V lost 2 bases and J 6 bases, leaving 22 bases between the germline ends. The CDR3 DNA is TGTGCCAGCAGTTTACGCCGATTAGACAAACTCTTCCATGGCTACACCTTC. Its translation is CASSLRRLDKLFHGYTF.

This clone was counted a single time. The chain couples TRBV7-9 to TRBJ2-3, with D possibly being TRBD1 (5 bases). Germline V lookup: CDR1 SEHNR, CDR2 FQNEAQ (reference sequence). The CDR3 covers 15 residues. Trimming pared 5 bases from V and 0 bases from J, leaving 12 bases between. CDR3 in amino acids: CASSLTTVSTDTQYF. The CDR3 nucleotides are TGTGCCAGCAGCCTCACGACAGTTAGCACAGATACGCAGTATTTT. The full variable domain, rest sourced from reference TRBV7-9 and TRBJ2-3, is DTGVSQNPRHKITKRGQNVTFRCDPISEHNRLYWYRQTLGQGPEFLTYFQNEAQLEKSRLLSDRFSAERPKGSFSTLEIQRTEQGDSAMYLCASSLTTVSTDTQYFGPGTRLTVL.

J is TRBJ1-1 and V is TRBV28; the match to TRBD1 covers 8 bases. Germline CDR1 MDHEN, CDR2 SYDVKM. The CDR3 loop spans 14 amino acids. Trimming cost V 10 bases and J 4 bases; bases outside gene matches: 11. Here the CDR3 reads CATFHRGWSTEAFF. The CDR3 nucleotides read TGTGCCACTTTCCACAGGGGGTGGAGCACTGAAGCTTTCTTT.

This chain connects TRBV6-5 to TRBJ2-1; D is ambiguous. The CDR3 extends over 11 amino acids. Germline V gives CDR1 MNHEY, CDR2 SVGAGI. V was pared by 0 bases and J by 10 bases, with 4 bases between. This chain's CDR3 is CASSYSGEQFF. In DNA form, the CDR3 reads TGTGCCAGCAGTTACTCTGGAGAGCAGTTCTTC.

The chain links TRBV19 to TRBJ2-7; D ambiguous. Trimming removed 4 bases at V and 5 bases at J, with 12 bases between. Germline CDR1 is LNHDA and CDR2 is SQIVND (reference sequence). CDR3 size: 13 residues. The CDR3 bases are TGTGCCAGTAGTACCGGGCTACCCGACGAGCAGTACTTC. Amino acids: CASSTGLPDEQYF. The full variable domain, its missing parts supplied by reference TRBV19 and TRBJ2-7, is DGGITQSPKYLFRKEGQNVTLSCEQNLNHDAMYWYRQDPGQGLRLIYYSQIVNDFQKGDIAEGYSVSREKKESFPLTVTSAQKNPTAFYLCASSTGLPDEQYFGPGTRLTVT.

The chain is built from TRBV13 and TRBJ1-2, with 8 bases fitting TRBD1. Losses at the gene ends were 0 bases for V and 3 bases for J; bases not matched to a gene: 3. The CDR3 contains 15 residues. Germline-derived CDR1 and CDR2 are PRHDT and FYEKMQ (reference sequence). CDR3 sequence: CASSLGDRGYYGYTF. In DNA, the CDR3 is TGTGCCAGCAGCTTAGGTGACAGGGGCTACTATGGCTACACCTTC.

The V and J genes are TRBV16 and TRBJ1-2, with D possibly TRBD1 on 6 matching bases. With 2 bases removed from V and 4 bases from J, the gap between germline ends came to 8 bases. This CDR3 has 13 amino acids. Germline loops: CDR1 KGHSY, CDR2 FQNENV. Written as DNA, the CDR3 is TGTGCCAGCAGCCAAACAGGGAGCTATGGCTACACCTTC. This codes for CASSQTGSYGYTF. The full variable domain, its missing parts supplied by reference TRBV16 and TRBJ1-2, is GEEVAQTPKHLVRGEGQKAKLYCAPIKGHSYVFWYQQVLKNEFKFLISFQNENVFDETGMPKERFSAKCLPNSPCSLEIQATKLEDSAVYFCASSQTGSYGYTFGSGTRLTVV.

CDR3 sequence (DNA): TGTGCCAGCAGCTCTTCAGGGCGCCACGATGGCTACACCTTC. This encodes CASSSSGRHDGYTF. J is TRBJ1-2 and V is TRBV5-6; D possibly corresponds to TRBD1 (5 bases). The V and J ends lost 3 bases and 6 bases respectively, with 15 bases between them. The CDR3 sequence is 14 residues long. Germline V lookup: CDR1 SGHDT, CDR2 YYEEEE.

The V gene is TRBV6-6, the J gene TRBJ1-2; 7 bases agree with TRBD1. CDR3 length: 13 amino acids. In germline, CDR1 is MNHNY, CDR2 SVGAGI (reference sequence). Trimming cost V 5 bases and J 10 bases; bases outside gene matches: 10. The CDR3 DNA follows: TGTGCCAGCAGTCCCCCCCCAGGGGGTCACTACACCTTC. Translating gives CASSPPPGGHYTF.

This clone was seen only once. The J gene is TRBJ2-4, the V gene TRBV9, with TRBD2 identical over 8 bases. This CDR3 has 18 amino acids. The V segment lost 2 bases and the J segment 0 bases; nucleotides outside the gene matches: 10. The V gene's germline CDR1 is SGDLS and CDR2 YYNGEE. CDR3 residues: CASSVGSVAGLAKNIQYF. The CDR3 DNA is TGTGCCAGCAGCGTGGGGTCGGTAGCGGGACTAGCCAAAAACATTCAGTACTTC.

J is TRBJ2-3 and V is TRBV9, with D tentatively TRBD2 (5 bases). V gave up 3 bases and J gave up 2 bases, with 16 bases separating them. CDR1 SGDLS and CDR2 YYNGEE come from the germline V gene. The CDR3 is 16 residues long. CDR3 sequence (DNA): TGTGCCAGCAGCGCTGAAGAGAGAGGGCCCACAGATACGCAGTATTTT. Translating it yields CASSAEERGPTDTQYF.

The rearrangement links TRBV4-1 to TRBJ2-7; D is perhaps TRBD1 (6 bases). V was cut by 1 base and J by 2 bases, with 12 bases left in between. CDR1 is MGHRA, CDR2 YSYEKL, per germline. The CDR3 contains 15 residues. CDR3 protein: CASSQVRGTTYEQYF. The CDR3 nucleotides are TGCGCCAGCAGCCAAGTTCGAGGGACAACCTACGAGCAGTACTTC.

V is TRBV19 and J is TRBJ1-5; no firm D call. V lost 5 bases and J lost 6, with 14 bases in between. There are 14 residues in the CDR3. CDR1 and CDR2 (germline): LNHDA, SQIVND (reference sequence). The chain's CDR3 is CASSGRSGVQPQHF. CDR3 nucleotides: TGTGCCAGTAGTGGGAGGTCAGGAGTTCAGCCCCAGCATTTT.

The rearrangement uses TRBV3-1 (or the pseudogene TRBV3-2) and TRBJ2-7, with TRBD2 identical over 9 bases. The V gene end was trimmed by 0 bases and the J gene end by 2 bases; junction bases not matched to a gene: 8. The CDR3 length is 17 residues. Germline-derived CDR1 and CDR2 are LGHDT and YNNKEL (reference sequence). CDR3 residues: CASSQDKRGAWAYEQYF. CDR3 nucleotide sequence: TGTGCCAGCAGCCAAGATAAGCGGGGGGCGTGGGCCTACGAGCAGTACTTC.

A single count supports this clone. This rearrangement joins TRBV28 to TRBJ2-2; 7 nucleotides align to TRBD1. Germline loops: CDR1 MDHEN, CDR2 SYDVKM. Unmatched junction bases numbered 4, after V lost 3 bases and J lost 6 bases. The CDR3 loop spans 14 amino acids. The CDR3 reads CASSFLTGAGELFF. CDR3 in DNA: TGTGCCAGCAGTTTTCTCACAGGGGCCGGGGAGCTGTTTTTT.

J is TRBJ2-7 and V is TRBV19; TRBD1 might be the D (6 bases). The V and J ends lost 6 bases and 1 base respectively, with 22 bases between them. Germline V gives CDR1 LNHDA, CDR2 SQIVND (reference sequence). This CDR3 region has 17 residues. CDR3 nucleotides: TGTGCCAGTAGCTTGGGTCAAACAGGGTACCCATCCTACGAGCAGTACTTC. This translates into CASSLGQTGYPSYEQYF.

V gene TRBV6-6 combines with J gene TRBJ2-7; D is ambiguous. Deletions cut 4 bases from V and 3 bases from J, with 7 bases between. Germline V gene data show CDR1 as MNHNY and CDR2 as SVGAGI (reference sequence). The CDR3 has 12 residues. CDR3 DNA sequence: TGTGCCAGCAGTTTACAGCGCTACGAGCAGTACTTC. The encoded protein is CASSLQRYEQYF.

The chain has TRBV9 and TRBJ1-2; 10 positions match TRBD1. Trimming at V came to 4 bases and at J to 6 bases, leaving 6 bases not matched to a gene. This CDR3 spans 14 amino acids. Germline values: CDR1 SGDLS, CDR2 YYNGEE. CDR3: CASSPMGTGDGYTF. The DNA for the CDR3 is TGTGCCAGCAGCCCCATGGGGACAGGGGATGGCTACACCTTC. Full variable domain (missing parts from reference TRBV9 and TRBJ1-2): DSGVTQTPKHLITATGQRVTLRCSPRSGDLSVYWYQQSLDQGLQFLIQYYNGEERAKGNILERFSAQQFPDLHSELNLSSLELGDSALYFCASSPMGTGDGYTFGSGTRLTVV.

The chain couples TRBV2 to TRBJ2-1; D is unclear. Looked up from germline, CDR1 is SNHLY and CDR2 is FYNNEI. Trimming removed 2 bases at V and 4 bases at J, with 0 bases between. The CDR3 loop spans 11 amino acids. This CDR3 is CASSEYNEQFF. DNA for the CDR3: TGTGCCAGCAGTGAATACAATGAGCAGTTCTTC. Based on the CDR3 plus reference TRBV2 and TRBJ2-1, the full variable domain is EPEVTQTPSHQVTQMGQEVILRCVPISNHLYFYWYRQILGQKVEFLVSFYNNEISEKSEIFDDQFSVERPDGSNFTLKIRSTKLEDSAMYFCASSEYNEQFFGPGTRLTVL.

The J gene is TRBJ1-1, the V gene TRBV5-1, with TRBD1 identical over 9 bases. V shed 4 bases, J shed 4 bases, and the junction held 5 bases outside the gene matches. The CDR3 length is 14 residues. Germline V gene lookup returns CDR1 SGHRS and CDR2 YFSETQ. The CDR3 here is CASSVTGGVTEAFF. The CDR3 bases are TGCGCCAGCAGCGTAACAGGGGGCGTCACTGAAGCTTTCTTT. Drawing the rest from reference TRBV5-1 and TRBJ1-1, the complete variable domain is KAGVTQTPRYLIKTRGQQVTLSCSPISGHRSVSWYQQTPGQGLQFLFEYFSETQRNKGNFPGRFSGRQFSNSRSEMNVSTLELGDSALYLCASSVTGGVTEAFFGQGTRLTVV.

V usage is TRBV2 and J usage is TRBJ1-2; D gene ambiguous. The CDR3 contains 13 residues. Germline V gene data show CDR1 as SNHLY and CDR2 as FYNNEI. V was shortened by 4 bases and J by 4 bases, with 10 bases between the two germline ends. The CDR3 nucleotides are TGTGCCAGCAGTGTAGATGGAAGCTATGGCTACACCTTC. Protein: CASSVDGSYGYTF. Full variable domain (rest looked up from reference TRBV2 and TRBJ1-2): EPEVTQTPSHQVTQMGQEVILRCVPISNHLYFYWYRQILGQKVEFLVSFYNNEISEKSEIFDDQFSVERPDGSNFTLKIRSTKLEDSAMYFCASSVDGSYGYTFGSGTRLTVV.